These 20 T cell receptor beta chains were all obtained from the same sample, sequenced in a study of regulatory T cells in long-lasting Graves disease. The time point is: newly diagnosed GD, antithyroid drugs for less than 3 months. From RNA extracted from PBMCs, the TCR library was made. Library construction for TCR beta used iRepertoire HTBI primers and Arm-PCR of CDR3 regions. MiXCR, applied by TCRdb to the multiplex PCR reads, yields one record per CDR3 protein. The repertoire consists of 540,000 or so distinct CDR3 sequences, with approximately 13% occurring once and the leading ten covering roughly a tenth. These data were also reused for a study on T cells in Graves' hyperthyroidism and ophthalmopathy.

Sequencing used peripheral blood mononuclear cells (PBMCs), obtained at new diagnosis, from a patient treated with antithyroid drugs. All receptors derive from a man aged 25-45 years with Graves disease.

This clonotype was seen many times. The genes are TRBV27 and TRBJ1-1; 8 bases are a match to TRBD1. Unmatched junction bases numbered 9, after V lost 3 bases and J lost 9 bases. The CDR3 totals 14 residues. Looked up from germline, CDR1 is MNHEY and CDR2 is SMNVEV (reference sequence). CDR3 amino acids: CASSLTGVSGKAFF. CDR3 DNA sequence: TGTGCCAGCAGTTTGACAGGGGTTTCAGGGAAAGCTTTCTTT.

V gene TRBV5-1 combines with J gene TRBJ2-2; 10 bases are a match to TRBD1. Unmatched junction bases numbered 6, after V lost 4 bases and J lost 6 bases. This CDR3 is built from 15 residues. The germline gives CDR1 SGHRS, CDR2 YFSETQ. This chain's CDR3 is CASSQGTGVSGELFF. The CDR3 DNA reads TGCGCCAGCAGCCAAGGGACAGGGGTGTCCGGGGAGCTGTTTTTT.

This clonotype was seen a handful of times. V gene TRBV19 combines with J gene TRBJ2-1, with D hard to call. The CDR3 loop spans 13 amino acids. V dropped 4 bases and J dropped 3 bases, with 7 bases sitting between them. The V gene's germline CDR1 is LNHDA and CDR2 SQIVND (reference sequence). As DNA, the CDR3 is TGTGCCAGTAGTAGGCGTAACTACAATGAGCAGTTCTTC. Its protein is CASSRRNYNEQFF.

This clonotype has only a few counts. The V and J genes are TRBV6-1 and TRBJ2-6, with 8 bases that match TRBD1. The CDR3 length is 17 residues. The V segment lost 6 bases and the J segment 3 bases; nucleotides outside the gene matches: 10. CDR1 is MNHNS and CDR2 is SASEGT in the germline V gene. As DNA, the CDR3 is TGTGCCAGCAGGTCCGGGACAGGACATTTTGGGGCCAACGTCCTGACTTTC. It is translated as CASRSGTGHFGANVLTF.

The sample holds many counts of this clonotype. The J gene is TRBJ2-5, the V gene TRBV6-1, with 9 positions matching TRBD1. Germline V lookup: CDR1 MNHNS, CDR2 SASEGT. With V trimmed by 6 bases and J by 3 bases, 5 bases remained unmatched. This CDR3 has 14 amino acids. The CDR3 sequence is CASRGTGRKETQYF. CDR3 nucleotides: TGTGCCAGCAGGGGGACAGGGCGAAAAGAGACCCAGTACTTC.

This clonotype was observed many times. This chain uses TRBV20-1 with TRBJ2-5; D unclear. This CDR3 is built from 10 residues. Germline V gene sequence: CDR1 DFQATT, CDR2 SNEGSKA (reference sequence). V was cut by 5 bases and J by 9 bases, with 10 bases left in between. CDR3 sequence: CSALNQPQYF. The CDR3 DNA reads as TGCAGTGCTTTAAATCAACCCCAGTACTTC.

This clonotype was recorded at least ten times. V usage is TRBV29-1 and J usage is TRBJ2-2; TRBD1 agrees at 9 bases. Germline loops: CDR1 SQVTM, CDR2 ANQGSEA. The V and J ends lost 6 bases and 5 bases, in that order; junction bases with no gene match: 4. CDR3 length: 13 amino acids. The CDR3 DNA reads as TGCAGCGTGGGACAGGGATCAACCGGGGAGCTGTTTTTT. It translates to CSVGQGSTGELFF.

In DNA, the CDR3 is TGTGCCAGCAGCCAAGATGGGGCAGGGAGCCTTTTCTACACCTTC. Translated: CASSQDGAGSLFYTF. The rearrangement uses TRBV3-1 and TRBJ1-2; tentatively, D is TRBD1 (5 bases). From germline, CDR1 is LGHDT and CDR2 YNNKEL (reference sequence). V lost 0 bases and J 10 bases, leaving 18 bases between the germline ends. The CDR3 spans 15 residues.

This clonotype was observed at least ten times. The rearrangement uses TRBV29-1 and TRBJ2-3, with TRBD2 as a possible D gene (5 bases). V lost 0 bases and J 3 bases, leaving 13 bases between the germline ends. The CDR3 is made up of 15 amino acids. Germline V CDR1 and CDR2: SQVTM, ANQGSEA. In DNA, the CDR3 is TGCAGCGTTGAAGAGTTTAGCCCGGGGACAGATACGCAGTATTTT. This sequence encodes CSVEEFSPGTDTQYF.

This clonotype was recorded many times. The genes are TRBV20-1 and TRBJ2-3, with D possibly being TRBD2 (6 bases). This CDR3 has 15 amino acids. CDR1 is DFQATT and CDR2 is SNEGSKA in the germline V gene (reference sequence). Trimming left V 3 bases short and J 2 bases short, with 15 bases between. DNA of the CDR3: TGCAGTGCTAGGGGTGGAGGGTTTGACACAGATACGCAGTATTTT. Its translation is CSARGGGFDTDTQYF.

This clonotype was picked up many times. The chain couples TRBV24-1 to TRBJ1-5; 7 positions match TRBD1. Germline V lookup: CDR1 KGHDR, CDR2 SFDVKD. Trimming at V came to 8 bases and at J to 2 bases, leaving 5 bases not matched to a gene. This CDR3 has 14 amino acids. CDR3 sequence: CATMAGGGNQPQHF. The CDR3 DNA sequence: TGTGCCACCATGGCAGGGGGAGGCAATCAGCCCCAGCATTTT.

This clonotype was counted many times. This chain uses TRBV10-3 with TRBJ2-7, with D uncertain. From germline, CDR1 is ENHRY and CDR2 SYGVKD. Trimming stripped 9 bases from V and 0 bases from J, with 9 bases between. The CDR3 sequence is 12 residues long. CDR3 sequence (DNA): TGTGCCATATCAGCCAACTCCTACGAGCAGTACTTC. Its translation: CAISANSYEQYF.

Ten or more counts support this clonotype. V and J are TRBV13 and TRBJ2-7; the D gene is possibly TRBD1 (5 bases). From germline, CDR1 is PRHDT and CDR2 FYEKMQ (reference sequence). The CDR3 covers 12 residues. Trimming shortened V by 3 bases and J by 6 bases, and 9 bases separated the two germline ends. CDR3 loop: CASSFRVSEQYF. CDR3 coding DNA: TGTGCCAGCAGCTTCAGGGTTTCCGAGCAGTACTTC.

In its sample, this clonotype was seen many times. The chain carries TRBV25-1 and TRBJ2-6; 8 bases line up with TRBD1. Germline trimming cut 4 bases from V and 0 bases from J; bases unmatched to any gene: 8. The CDR3 consists of 18 residues. The germline V gene has CDR1 MGHDK and CDR2 SYGVNS. This CDR3 reads CASSVGTGGLSGANVLTF. In nucleotides, the CDR3 is TGTGCCAGCAGTGTCGGGACAGGCGGTCTCTCTGGGGCCAACGTCCTGACTTTC.

This clonotype has a count of ten or more. The V call is TRBV19, the J call TRBJ2-3; 10 bases are a match to TRBD2. This CDR3 region has 17 residues. J was trimmed by 6 bases and V by 5 bases; bases with no gene match: 14. Germline-derived CDR1 and CDR2 are LNHDA and SQIVND (reference sequence). The CDR3 sequence: CASSPRGSGRTGDTQYF. For the CDR3, the DNA is TGTGCCAGTAGTCCCCGGGGTAGCGGGAGGACCGGCGATACGCAGTATTTT.

This chain joins TRBV7-9 and TRBJ1-2, with 12 nucleotides matching TRBD1. CDR1 and CDR2 from the germline V gene are SEHNR and FQNEAQ (reference sequence). This CDR3 spans 14 amino acids. V shed 5 bases and J 4 bases; nucleotides not matched to a gene: 2. CDR3 amino acids: CASSGGQGAYGYTF. As DNA, the CDR3 is TGTGCCAGCAGCGGGGGACAGGGGGCCTATGGCTACACCTTC.

The chain is built from TRBV29-1 and TRBJ2-3, with TRBD1 matching over 7 bases. The germline gives CDR1 SQVTM, CDR2 ANQGSEA. The V and J ends lost 7 bases and 3 bases, in that order; junction bases with no gene match: 7. The CDR3 contains 13 residues. The CDR3 DNA follows: TGCAGCGGACAGGGATCGGCGACAGATACGCAGTATTTT. Translation gives CSGQGSATDTQYF.

This clonotype was observed at least ten times. The rearrangement uses TRBV12-3 or TRBV12-4 and TRBJ1-5; 12 positions agree with TRBD1. The CDR3 runs to 16 residues. The trim removed 5 bases at V and 4 bases at J, leaving 6 bases unmatched. The CDR3 loop is CASSPEGQGANQPQHF. CDR3 nucleotides: TGTGCCAGCAGTCCCGAGGGACAGGGGGCGAATCAGCCCCAGCATTTT.

This clonotype was recorded at least ten times. This sequence joins TRBV6-9 and TRBJ2-7, with D unclear. Germline V CDR1 and CDR2: MNHGY, SVAAGI. CDR3 size: 14 residues. Deletions cut 3 bases from V and 3 bases from J, with 12 bases between. The CDR3 nucleotides read TGTGCCAGCAGTTACCGGCGAGATCTCTACGAGCAGTACTTC. It is translated as CASSYRRDLYEQYF.

At least ten counts were recorded for this clonotype. The rearrangement joins TRBV6-5 to TRBJ1-1; D call uncertain. V was shortened by 3 bases and J by 1 base, with 6 bases between the two germline ends. The CDR3 loop spans 13 amino acids. The germline CDR1 and CDR2 sequences are MNHEY and SVGAGI. CDR3 in DNA: TGTGCCAGCAGTTATTCCCAGAACACTGAAGCTTTCTTT. Amino acids: CASSYSQNTEAFF.